This TCR beta chain comes out of a study of cytotoxic CD8 clonotypes in ibrutinib-treated CLL. This CDR3 comprises 15 residues. The V end lost 2 bases, the J end lost 0 bases, and 11 bases lay between the germline ends. Germline CDR1 reads MNHEY; CDR2 reads SVGAGI. In its sample, this clone was seen a few times. TCRdb's copy holds only in-frame clones and misses some; the assay was immunoSEQ multiplex PCR. Here the sample spans some 130,000 clones, roughly 85% being singletons. Specimen: PBMCs, collected after 24 months of ibrutinib treatment. V is TRBV6-5 and J is TRBJ2-7; tentative D call: TRBD1 (5 bases). The TCR sequence derives from a human donor with chronic lymphocytic leukemia. CDR3 nucleotides: TGTGCCAGCAGTTACCAGCCGGACATCTCCTACGAGCAGTACTTC. Translated: CASSYQPDISYEQYF.